The 15 T cell receptor beta chains given below trace back to one sample, sequenced in a study of shared clonotypes between healthy human individuals. Cells designated naive CD8 were CD45RO-negative and were positively selected for CCR7, with terminally differentiated effector memory CD45RA+ cells excluded. The protocol was immunoSEQ multiplex PCR, while the TCRdb copy is restricted to in-frame clones and leaves out a portion. The table lists 660,000 or so clones, around 96% of them singletons. The source material was naive CD8+ T cells sorted from blood. These receptors originate from a woman aged 30 to 39 in good health.

V is TRBV29-1 and J is TRBJ2-1; unclear D gene. V lost 6 bases and J lost 7, with 19 bases in between. Germline CDR1 is SQVTM and CDR2 is ANQGSEA. This CDR3 is 14 amino acids long. The CDR3 region is CSVRAPEGINEQFF. The CDR3 DNA is TGCAGCGTCCGCGCCCCCGAAGGGATAAATGAGCAGTTCTTC.

The V call is TRBV5-1, the J call TRBJ2-1; 10 bases are shared with TRBD1. This CDR3 region has 16 residues. V trimming: 5 bases; J trimming: 3 bases; junction bases outside the gene matches: 8. Germline assignment: CDR1 SGHRS and CDR2 YFSETQ. The chain's CDR3 is CASRRSGTGDYNEQFF. The DNA of the CDR3 is TGCGCCAGCAGAAGATCCGGGACAGGGGACTACAATGAGCAGTTCTTC.

This chain links TRBV7-6 with TRBJ2-7, with 14 bases that match TRBD2. The CDR3 length is 16 residues. Germline loops: CDR1 SGHVS, CDR2 FNYEAQ. V dropped 4 bases and J dropped 5; count of bases not matched to a gene: 7. CDR3 nucleotide sequence: TGTGCCAGCAGCTCGGGCCTGGGACTAGCGGGAGACGAGCAGTACTTC. Its protein product is CASSSGLGLAGDEQYF.

The V call is TRBV5-5, the J call TRBJ2-7; D possibly matches TRBD1 or TRBD2 (5 bases each). There are 13 residues in the CDR3. V was pared by 4 bases and J by 4 bases, with 12 bases between. CDR1 is SGHKS, CDR2 YYEKEE, per germline (reference sequence). The CDR3 is CASSIRDGYEQYF. In DNA form, the CDR3 reads TGTGCCAGCAGCATCCGGGACGGTTACGAGCAGTACTTC.

This chain uses TRBV6-1 with TRBJ2-7; 11 bases fit TRBD2. With V trimmed by 3 bases and J by 3 bases, 7 bases remained unmatched. This CDR3 has 16 residues. Looked up from germline, CDR1 is MNHNS and CDR2 is SASEGT. CDR3 loop: CASSEVVAGGHYEQYF. The CDR3 region has the DNA TGTGCCAGCAGTGAGGTAGTAGCGGGAGGGCACTACGAGCAGTACTTC.

The J gene is TRBJ2-7, the V gene TRBV6-5; 11 bases agree with TRBD2. Germline assignment: CDR1 MNHEY and CDR2 SVGAGI. Germline trimming cut 6 bases from V and 3 bases from J; bases unmatched to any gene: 4. The length of the CDR3 is 14 residues. The chain's CDR3 is CASSLAGGDYEQYF. The CDR3 DNA follows: TGTGCCAGCAGCTTAGCGGGAGGGGACTACGAGCAGTACTTC.

CDR3 protein: CASSLSAQGLTEAFF. Here the CDR3 DNA reads TGTGCCAGCAGCTTATCCGCGCAGGGTCTGACTGAAGCTTTCTTT. The rearrangement uses TRBV7-8 and TRBJ1-1, with D tentatively TRBD1 (5 bases). The CDR3 is made up of 15 amino acids. The germline V and J ends were trimmed by 2 bases and 5 bases, with 15 bases remaining between them. From germline, CDR1 is SGHVS and CDR2 FQNEAQ. Full variable domain (remainder filled in from reference TRBV7-8 and TRBJ1-1): GAGVSQSPRYKVAKRGQDVALRCDPISGHVSLFWYQQALGQGPEFLTYFQNEAQLDKSGLPSDRFFAERPEGSVSTLKIQRTQQEDSAVYLCASSLSAQGLTEAFFGQGTRLTVV.

With respect to this clone: This specimen includes other DNA sequences encoding the same CDR3. The chain carries TRBV19 and TRBJ1-5; D is possibly TRBD1 (6 bases). The germline gives CDR1 LNHDA, CDR2 SQIVND (reference sequence). The CDR3 contains 14 residues. The V gene lost 3 bases and the J gene lost 4 bases, with 10 bases spanning the gap. The CDR3 loop reads CASSIRDTNQPQHF. In nucleotides, the CDR3 is TGTGCCAGTAGTATCCGGGACACAAATCAGCCCCAGCATTTT.

This chain uses TRBV4-2 with TRBJ1-5; possibly TRBD1 for D (5 bases). V gave up 3 bases and J gave up 3 bases, with 9 bases separating them. The germline CDR1 and CDR2 sequences are LGHNA and YNFKEQ. CDR3 size: 14 residues. CDR3 bases: TGTGCCAGCAGCCAGGGGGTGATCAATCAGCCCCAGCATTTT. Translated, it gives CASSQGVINQPQHF.

This rearrangement joins TRBV7-9 to TRBJ2-1; TRBD2 agrees at 8 bases. Germline trimming cut 5 bases from V and 4 bases from J; bases unmatched to any gene: 7. Germline CDR1 reads SEHNR; CDR2 reads FQNEAQ (reference sequence). This CDR3 region has 15 residues. The CDR3 nucleotides read TGTGCCAGCAGCCCCAGCGGGAGTAATTACAATGAGCAGTTCTTC. Residues: CASSPSGSNYNEQFF.

The J gene is TRBJ2-5, the V gene TRBV7-3; 7 nucleotides match TRBD1. The V gene's germline CDR1 is SGHTA and CDR2 FQGTGA. V was clipped by 5 bases and J by 2 bases; unmatched bases: 11. This CDR3 is 16 amino acids long. CDR3 residues: CASSLRVTGQQETQYF. For the CDR3, the DNA is TGTGCCAGCAGCCTAAGGGTCACGGGACAGCAAGAGACCCAGTACTTC.

The chain employs TRBV9 and TRBJ2-5; D is unclear. V was cut by 3 bases and J by 5 bases, with 14 bases left in between. Germline V gene sequence: CDR1 SGDLS, CDR2 YYNGEE. This CDR3 has 14 amino acids. CDR3: CASSGGLGIETQYF. CDR3 DNA: TGTGCCAGCAGCGGCGGCTTAGGGATTGAGACCCAGTACTTC.

This clone appeared a single time. The chain uses TRBV9 and TRBJ2-1; 8 positions agree with TRBD2. The CDR3 spans 16 residues. Trimming cost V 3 bases and J 0 bases; bases outside gene matches: 5. CDR1 SGDLS and CDR2 YYNGEE come from the germline V gene. The CDR3 bases are TGTGCCAGCAGCGCCCAAGCGGGAGACTCCTACAATGAGCAGTTCTTC. It translates to CASSAQAGDSYNEQFF.

This clone was found once. The rearrangement links TRBV7-8 to TRBJ1-1; D is undetermined. The CDR3 covers 14 residues. Trimming pared 5 bases from V and 2 bases from J, leaving 12 bases between. CDR1 is SGHVS and CDR2 is FQNEAQ in the germline V gene. The CDR3 sequence is CASSPVMENTEAFF. Written as DNA, the CDR3 is TGTGCCAGCAGCCCCGTCATGGAAAACACTGAAGCTTTCTTT. Full variable domain (outside the CDR3, taken from reference TRBV7-8 and TRBJ1-1): GAGVSQSPRYKVAKRGQDVALRCDPISGHVSLFWYQQALGQGPEFLTYFQNEAQLDKSGLPSDRFFAERPEGSVSTLKIQRTQQEDSAVYLCASSPVMENTEAFFGQGTRLTVV.

The rearrangement joins TRBV28 to TRBJ2-3; TRBD1 agrees at 8 bases. CDR3 length: 15 amino acids. V gave up 6 bases and J gave up 4 bases; unmatched junction bases: 9. Germline assignment: CDR1 MDHEN and CDR2 SYDVKM. The CDR3 DNA sequence: TGTGCCAGCAGCCCTAGGACAGGGTCCCCAGATACGCAGTATTTT. Protein product: CASSPRTGSPDTQYF.